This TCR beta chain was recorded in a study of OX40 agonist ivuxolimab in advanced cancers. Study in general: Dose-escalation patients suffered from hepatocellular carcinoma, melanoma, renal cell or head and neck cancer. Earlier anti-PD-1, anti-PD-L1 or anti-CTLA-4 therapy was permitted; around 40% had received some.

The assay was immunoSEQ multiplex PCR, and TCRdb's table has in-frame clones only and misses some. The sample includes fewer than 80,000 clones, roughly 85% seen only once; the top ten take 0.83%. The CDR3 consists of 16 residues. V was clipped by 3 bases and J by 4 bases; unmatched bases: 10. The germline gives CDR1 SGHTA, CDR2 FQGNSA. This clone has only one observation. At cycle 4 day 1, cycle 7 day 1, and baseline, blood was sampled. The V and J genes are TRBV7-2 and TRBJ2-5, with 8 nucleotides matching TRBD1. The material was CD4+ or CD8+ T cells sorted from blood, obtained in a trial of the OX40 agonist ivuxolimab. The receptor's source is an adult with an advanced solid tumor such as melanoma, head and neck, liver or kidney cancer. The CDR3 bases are TGTGCCAGCAGCTTCAGGGGGCGGTTTGAGGCAGAGACCCAGTACTTC. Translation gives CASSFRGRFEAETQYF. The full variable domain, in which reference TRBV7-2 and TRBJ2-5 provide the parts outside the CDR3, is GAGVSQSPSNKVTEKGKDVELRCDPISGHTALYWYRQSLGQGLEFLIYFQGNSAPDKSGLPSDRFSAERTGGSVSTLTIQRTQQEDSAVYLCASSFRGRFEAETQYFGPGTRLLVL.